What follows are 2 T cell receptor beta chains derived from one specimen sequenced in a study of shared clonotypes between healthy human individuals. Naive CD8 cells were CD45RO-negative, positively selected for CCR7, excluding terminally differentiated effector memory CD45RA+ cells. The protocol was immunoSEQ multiplex PCR, while the TCRdb copy is restricted to in-frame clones and leaves out a portion. The table records 450,000 to 700,000 clones, 95% to 96% of them present only once. The specimen sequenced was naive CD8+ T cells sorted from blood. The receptors shown here come from a woman in her 30s in good health.

V gene TRBV2 combines with J gene TRBJ2-3; D ambiguous. Germline V lookup: CDR1 SNHLY, CDR2 FYNNEI. Trimming took 3 bases from V and 0 from J, leaving 4 bases between them. The CDR3 sequence is 13 residues long. The CDR3 DNA reads as TGTGCCAGCAGTGACGGGAGCACAGATACGCAGTATTTT. Translated: CASSDGSTDTQYF.

The chain is built from TRBV9 and TRBJ2-4, with D possibly matching TRBD2 (6 bases). The CDR3 has 15 residues. Germline CDR1 reads SGDLS; CDR2 reads YYNGEE. V was shortened by 3 bases and J by 2 bases, with 12 bases between the two germline ends. CDR3 bases: TGTGCCAGCAGCGGACTTGCGGGGCCCAAAAACATTCAGTACTTC. It encodes CASSGLAGPKNIQYF. Based on the CDR3 plus reference TRBV9 and TRBJ2-4, the full variable domain is DSGVTQTPKHLITATGQRVTLRCSPRSGDLSVYWYQQSLDQGLQFLIQYYNGEERAKGNILERFSAQQFPDLHSELNLSSLELGDSALYFCASSGLAGPKNIQYFGAGTRLSVL.